This T cell receptor beta chain was sequenced during a study of identifying expanded T cells in peripheral blood. Germline V lookup: CDR1 MDHEN, CDR2 SYDVKM. The V and J ends lost 3 bases and 4 bases, in that order; junction bases with no gene match: 10. This CDR3 is 16 amino acids long. Points from the study as a whole: Over approximately two and four weeks, about 16.4 and 19 clones changed, versus around 1.1 between replicates. Across healthy donors, higher total template counts meant significantly greater approximately two-week count variance.

As to this clone: Its antigen is not identified.

The assay was immunoSEQ multiplex PCR, and TCRdb's table has in-frame clones only and misses some. The data show 75,000 to 90,000 clones, roughly 90% seen once. No infections or other immune events were documented during collection. What was sequenced was blood. The chain is built from TRBV28 and TRBJ2-5; TRBD1 agrees at 8 bases. The TCR comes from a person aged 18 to 70 in good health. The CDR3 DNA reads as TGTGCCAGCAGTTTTTACAGGGGGAGAGTGGGAGAGACCCAGTACTTC. This sequence encodes CASSFYRGRVGETQYF.